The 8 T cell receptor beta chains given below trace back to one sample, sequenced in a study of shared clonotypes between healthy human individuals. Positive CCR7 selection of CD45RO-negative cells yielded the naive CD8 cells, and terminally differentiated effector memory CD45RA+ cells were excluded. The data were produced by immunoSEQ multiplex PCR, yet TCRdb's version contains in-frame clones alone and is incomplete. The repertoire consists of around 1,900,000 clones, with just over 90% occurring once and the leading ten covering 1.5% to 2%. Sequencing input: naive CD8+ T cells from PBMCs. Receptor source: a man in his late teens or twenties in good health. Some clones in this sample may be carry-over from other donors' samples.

DNA of the CDR3: TGCGCCAGCAGCTTGGGAGCTACTCTGGGCGCTTTCAGGAAAGGCTACACCTTC. Protein product: CASSLGATLGAFRKGYTF. The rearrangement links TRBV5-1 to TRBJ1-2; no clear D. The germline CDR1 and CDR2 sequences are SGHRS and YFSETQ. CDR3 size: 18 residues. V was cut by 0 bases and J by 8 bases, with 26 bases left in between.

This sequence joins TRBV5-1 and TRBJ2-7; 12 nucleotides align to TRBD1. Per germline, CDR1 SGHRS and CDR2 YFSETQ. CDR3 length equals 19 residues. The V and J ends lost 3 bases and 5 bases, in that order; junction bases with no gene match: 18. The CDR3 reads CASSSPGQGARKPANEQYF. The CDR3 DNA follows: TGCGCCAGCAGCTCTCCGGGACAGGGGGCGCGTAAGCCGGCTAACGAGCAGTACTTC.

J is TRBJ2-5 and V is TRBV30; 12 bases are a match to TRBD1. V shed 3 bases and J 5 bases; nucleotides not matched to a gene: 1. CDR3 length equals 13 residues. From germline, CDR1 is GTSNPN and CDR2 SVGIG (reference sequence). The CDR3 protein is CAWRGQGAETQYF. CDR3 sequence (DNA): TGTGCCTGGAGGGGACAGGGGGCGGAGACCCAGTACTTC. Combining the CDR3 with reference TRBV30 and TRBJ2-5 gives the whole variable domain SQTIHQWPATLVQPVGSPLSLECTVEGTSNPNLYWYRQAAGRGLQLLFYSVGIGQISSEVPQNLSASRPQDRQFILSSKKLLLSDSGFYLCAWRGQGAETQYFGPGTRLLVL.

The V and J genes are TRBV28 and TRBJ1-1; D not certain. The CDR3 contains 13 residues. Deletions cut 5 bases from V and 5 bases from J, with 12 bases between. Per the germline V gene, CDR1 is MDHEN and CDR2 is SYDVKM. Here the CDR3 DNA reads TGTGCCAGCAGTCAATTCGGTGGTACTGAAGCTTTCTTT. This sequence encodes CASSQFGGTEAFF.

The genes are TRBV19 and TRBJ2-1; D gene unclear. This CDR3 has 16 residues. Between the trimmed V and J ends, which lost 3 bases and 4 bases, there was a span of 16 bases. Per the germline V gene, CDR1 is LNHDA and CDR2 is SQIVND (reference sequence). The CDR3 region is CASSMKLAELYNEQFF. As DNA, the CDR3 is TGTGCCAGTAGTATGAAATTGGCGGAGCTATACAATGAGCAGTTCTTC.

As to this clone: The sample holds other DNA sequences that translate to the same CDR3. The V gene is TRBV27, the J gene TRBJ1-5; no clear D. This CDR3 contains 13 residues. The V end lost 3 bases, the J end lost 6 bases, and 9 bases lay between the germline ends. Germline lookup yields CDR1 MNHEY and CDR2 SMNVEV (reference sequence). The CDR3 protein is CASSFLAGQPQHF. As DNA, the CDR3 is TGTGCCAGCAGTTTCCTAGCGGGTCAGCCCCAGCATTTT.

The CDR3 protein is CASSESGTGIYEQYF. CDR3 DNA sequence: TGCGCCAGCAGTGAGTCGGGGACAGGTATCTACGAGCAGTACTTC. The V gene is TRBV10-2, the J gene TRBJ2-7; TRBD1 matches at 8 bases. Germline V gene sequence: CDR1 WSHSY, CDR2 SAAADI. Losses at the gene ends were 0 bases for V and 3 bases for J; bases not matched to a gene: 4. The CDR3 spans 15 residues.

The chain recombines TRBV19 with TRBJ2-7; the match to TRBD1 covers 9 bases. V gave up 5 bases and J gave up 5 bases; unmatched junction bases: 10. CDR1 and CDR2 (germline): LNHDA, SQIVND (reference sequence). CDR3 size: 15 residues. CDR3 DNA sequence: TGTGCCAGTAGTGTCCGGGACAGGGTTCCAGACGAGCAGTACTTC. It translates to CASSVRDRVPDEQYF.